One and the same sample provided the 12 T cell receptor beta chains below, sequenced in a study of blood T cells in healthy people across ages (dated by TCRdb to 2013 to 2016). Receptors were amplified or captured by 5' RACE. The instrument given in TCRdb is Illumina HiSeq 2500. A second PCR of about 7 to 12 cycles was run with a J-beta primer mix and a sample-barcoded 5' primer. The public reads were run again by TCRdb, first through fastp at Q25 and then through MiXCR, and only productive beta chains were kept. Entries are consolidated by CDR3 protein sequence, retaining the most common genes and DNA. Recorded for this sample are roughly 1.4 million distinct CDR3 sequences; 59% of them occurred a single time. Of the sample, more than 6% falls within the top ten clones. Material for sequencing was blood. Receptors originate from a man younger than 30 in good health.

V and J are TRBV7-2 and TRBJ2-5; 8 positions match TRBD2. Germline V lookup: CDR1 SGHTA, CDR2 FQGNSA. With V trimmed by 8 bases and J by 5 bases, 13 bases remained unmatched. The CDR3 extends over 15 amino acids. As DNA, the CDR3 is TGTGCCAGCGAGGCGGGGGGAGGGTCTGGCGAGACCCAGTACTTC. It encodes CASEAGGGSGETQYF.

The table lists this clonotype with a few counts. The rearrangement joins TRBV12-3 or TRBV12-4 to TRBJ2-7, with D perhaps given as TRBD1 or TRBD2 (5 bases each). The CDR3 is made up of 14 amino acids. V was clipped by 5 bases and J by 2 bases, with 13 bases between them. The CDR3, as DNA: TGTGCCAGCAGTACCGGGACCGCCACCTACGAGCAGTACTTC. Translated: CASSTGTATYEQYF.

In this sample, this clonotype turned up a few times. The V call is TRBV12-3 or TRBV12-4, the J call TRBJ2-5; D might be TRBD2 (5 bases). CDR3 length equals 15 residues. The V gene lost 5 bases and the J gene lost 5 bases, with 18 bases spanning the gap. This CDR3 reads CASSPSWELEETQYF. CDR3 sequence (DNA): TGTGCCAGCAGTCCAAGTTGGGAGCTGGAGGAGACCCAGTACTTC.

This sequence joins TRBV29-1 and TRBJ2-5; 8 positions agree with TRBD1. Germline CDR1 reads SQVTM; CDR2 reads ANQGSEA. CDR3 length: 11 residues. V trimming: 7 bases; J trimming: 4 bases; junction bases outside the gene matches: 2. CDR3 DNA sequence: TGCAGCGCCGACAGGGGAGAGACCCAGTACTTC. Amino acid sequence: CSADRGETQYF.

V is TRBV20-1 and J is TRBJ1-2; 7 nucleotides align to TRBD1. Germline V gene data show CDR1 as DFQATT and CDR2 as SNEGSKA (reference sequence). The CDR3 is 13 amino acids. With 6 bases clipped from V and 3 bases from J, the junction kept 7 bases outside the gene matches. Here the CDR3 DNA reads TGCAGTGCCACCTCTGACAGGGACTATGGCTACACCTTC. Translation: CSATSDRDYGYTF.

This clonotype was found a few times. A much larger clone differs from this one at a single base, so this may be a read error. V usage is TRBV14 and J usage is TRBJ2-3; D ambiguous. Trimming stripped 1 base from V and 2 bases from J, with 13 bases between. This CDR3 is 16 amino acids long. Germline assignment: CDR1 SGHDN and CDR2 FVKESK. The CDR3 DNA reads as TGTGCCAGCAGCCAAGCTCGCGTTTCCCCCACAGATACGCAGTATTTT. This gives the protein CASSQARVSPTDTQYF.

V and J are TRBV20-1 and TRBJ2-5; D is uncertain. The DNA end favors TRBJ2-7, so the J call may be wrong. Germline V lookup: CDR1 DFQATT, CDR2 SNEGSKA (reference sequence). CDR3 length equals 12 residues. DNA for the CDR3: TGCAGTGCTAGATTCGGAACGGGCGAGCAGTACTTC. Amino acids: CSARFGTGEQYF.

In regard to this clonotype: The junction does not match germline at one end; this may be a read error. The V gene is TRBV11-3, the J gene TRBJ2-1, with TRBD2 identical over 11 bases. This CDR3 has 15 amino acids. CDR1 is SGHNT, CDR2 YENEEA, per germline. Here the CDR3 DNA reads TGTGTCAGCAGCGGAATAGCGGGGGGGAACAATGAGCAGTTCTTC. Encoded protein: CVSSGIAGGNNEQFF.

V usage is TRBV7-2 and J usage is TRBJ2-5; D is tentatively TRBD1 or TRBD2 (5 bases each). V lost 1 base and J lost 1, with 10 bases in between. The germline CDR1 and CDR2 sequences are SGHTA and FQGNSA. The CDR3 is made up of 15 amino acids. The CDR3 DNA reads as TGTGCCAGCAGCTTAGAAGCAGGGACCCAAGAGACCCAGTACTTC. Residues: CASSLEAGTQETQYF.

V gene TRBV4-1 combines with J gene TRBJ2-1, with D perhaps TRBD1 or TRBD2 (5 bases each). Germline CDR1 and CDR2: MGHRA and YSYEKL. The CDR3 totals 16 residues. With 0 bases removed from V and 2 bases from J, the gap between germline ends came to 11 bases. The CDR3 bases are TGCGCCAGCAGCCAAGATCCGGGACCTGCCTACAATGAGCAGTTCTTC. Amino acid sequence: CASSQDPGPAYNEQFF.

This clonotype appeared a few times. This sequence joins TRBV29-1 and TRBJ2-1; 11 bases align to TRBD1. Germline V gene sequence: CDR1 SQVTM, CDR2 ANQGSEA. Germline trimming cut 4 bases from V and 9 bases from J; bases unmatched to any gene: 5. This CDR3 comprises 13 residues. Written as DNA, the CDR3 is TGCAGCGTTGGAGGACAGGGGGCCGGTGAGCAGTTCTTC. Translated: CSVGGQGAGEQFF.

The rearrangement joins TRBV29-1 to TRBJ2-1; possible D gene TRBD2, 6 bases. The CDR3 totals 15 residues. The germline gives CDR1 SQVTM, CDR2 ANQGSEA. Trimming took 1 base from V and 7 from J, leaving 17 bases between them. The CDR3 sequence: CSVEGRGGGANEQFF. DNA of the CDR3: TGCAGCGTTGAAGGGAGGGGAGGTGGGGCGAATGAGCAGTTCTTC.